What follows are 19 T cell receptor beta chains derived from one specimen sequenced in a study of shared clonotypes between healthy human individuals. Sequencing was performed with immunoSEQ multiplex PCR; in TCRdb, only in-frame clones are kept and a portion is missing. This sample has some 95,000 clones; 60% to 75% occur once, and the top ten carry about half. Sequencing was carried out using memory CD8+ T cells sorted from blood. Subset noted: CD45RO+ cells pooled with CCR7-negative TemRA cells. Every receptor here comes from a young man in good health.

The sample holds a few counts of this clone. The chain is built from TRBV7-9 and TRBJ1-1, with 7 bases fitting TRBD1. Unmatched junction bases numbered 20, after V lost 4 bases and J lost 3 bases. Germline values: CDR1 SEHNR, CDR2 FQNEAQ (reference sequence). The length of the CDR3 is 19 residues. In DNA, the CDR3 is TGTGCCAGCAGCTCCCCCGGAGAGGGGAGGGGGCGCGAGGACACTGAAGCTTTCTTT. Protein: CASSSPGEGRGREDTEAFF.

The V call is TRBV9, the J call TRBJ2-7; perhaps TRBD2 as D (8 bases). V gave up 4 bases and J gave up 5 bases, with 19 bases separating them. The CDR3 is 15 amino acids. Looked up from germline, CDR1 is SGDLS and CDR2 is YYNGEE. The CDR3 protein is CASSPGGLVRHEQYF. In DNA, the CDR3 is TGTGCCAGCAGCCCAGGGGGACTAGTTAGGCACGAGCAGTACTTC.

The chain has TRBV6-5 and TRBJ2-7, with TRBD1 matching over 10 bases. Trimming took 5 bases from V and 7 from J; bases not matched to a gene: 8. Germline V gene lookup returns CDR1 MNHEY and CDR2 SVGAGI. The CDR3 has 14 residues. The CDR3 sequence is CASSTPGQGREQYF. CDR3 in DNA: TGTGCCAGCAGTACACCGGGACAGGGGAGAGAGCAGTACTTC.

The genes are TRBV29-1 and TRBJ1-5; D uncertain. Germline-derived CDR1 and CDR2 are SQVTM and ANQGSEA. The CDR3 is 12 residues long. V dropped 4 bases and J dropped 8 bases, with 12 bases sitting between them. The CDR3 DNA sequence: TGCAGCGTTGTGGACGGTAGGAAGCCCCAGCATTTT. Translated: CSVVDGRKPQHF.

This chain connects TRBV7-8 to TRBJ2-2; TRBD1 might be the D (6 bases). The V end was cut by 5 bases, the J end by 5 bases, with 12 bases between. This CDR3 is 14 amino acids long. Germline CDR1 SGHVS, CDR2 FQNEAQ. As DNA, the CDR3 is TGTGCCAGCAGCACAGGGTTGGAGACCGGGGAGCTGTTTTTT. Amino acids: CASSTGLETGELFF. Complete variable domain (other parts from reference TRBV7-8 and TRBJ2-2): GAGVSQSPRYKVAKRGQDVALRCDPISGHVSLFWYQQALGQGPEFLTYFQNEAQLDKSGLPSDRFFAERPEGSVSTLKIQRTQQEDSAVYLCASSTGLETGELFFGEGSRLTVL.

Here the CDR3 reads CASSDGQGSYEQYF. In DNA, the CDR3 is TGTGCCAGCAGTGATGGACAGGGTTCCTACGAGCAGTACTTC. The rearrangement uses TRBV2 and TRBJ2-7; 8 positions match TRBD1. CDR3 length: 14 residues. Germline loops: CDR1 SNHLY, CDR2 FYNNEI. With V trimmed by 3 bases and J by 1 base, 2 bases remained unmatched.

V and J are TRBV28 and TRBJ2-5; TRBD1 aligns across 7 bases. V lost 5 bases to trimming and J lost 1 base; unmatched junction nucleotides: 10. This CDR3 comprises 16 residues. The V gene's germline CDR1 is MDHEN and CDR2 SYDVKM. CDR3 nucleotides: TGTGCCAGCAGTGAGCCGGGACAGCTTATCCAAGAGACCCAGTACTTC. It codes for CASSEPGQLIQETQYF.

This clone appeared a few times. This chain links TRBV19 with TRBJ2-1; 8 bases match TRBD2. Losses at the gene ends were 4 bases for V and 2 bases for J; bases not matched to a gene: 1. In germline, CDR1 is LNHDA, CDR2 SQIVND (reference sequence). The CDR3 covers 14 residues. The CDR3 protein is CASSNGRAYNEQFF. In DNA form, the CDR3 reads TGTGCCAGTAGTAACGGGAGGGCCTACAATGAGCAGTTCTTC.

The V and J genes are TRBV7-6 and TRBJ2-2; 9 positions match TRBD2. CDR1 is SGHVS and CDR2 is FNYEAQ in the germline V gene. The CDR3 totals 14 residues. The ends lost 4 bases at V and 6 bases at J; junction bases unmatched: 3. Here the CDR3 DNA reads TGTGCCAGCAGCTCCAGACTAGCGGCCGGGGAGCTGTTTTTT. Protein product: CASSSRLAAGELFF.

The V call is TRBV2, the J call TRBJ2-7; D is possibly TRBD1 or TRBD2 (5 bases each). The CDR3 loop spans 14 amino acids. In germline, CDR1 is SNHLY, CDR2 FYNNEI. The V gene lost 6 bases and the J gene lost 1 base, with 13 bases spanning the gap. The CDR3 reads CASRRDHASYEQYF. Here the CDR3 DNA reads TGTGCCAGCAGGAGGGACCACGCTTCCTACGAGCAGTACTTC. Based on the CDR3 plus reference TRBV2 and TRBJ2-7, the full variable domain is EPEVTQTPSHQVTQMGQEVILRCVPISNHLYFYWYRQILGQKVEFLVSFYNNEISEKSEIFDDQFSVERPDGSNFTLKIRSTKLEDSAMYFCASRRDHASYEQYFGPGTRLTVT.

The table lists this clone with a count of one. The CDR3 nucleotides are TGTGCCAGCAGTGAAGCCGCGGGACAGGGGCAAGAGACCCAGTACTTC. This translates into CASSEAAGQGQETQYF. This chain uses TRBV6-1 with TRBJ2-5; 10 bases are shared with TRBD1. Germline V gene lookup returns CDR1 MNHNS and CDR2 SASEGT. The trim removed 0 bases at V and 2 bases at J, leaving 3 bases unmatched. The CDR3 runs 16 residues.

The V and J genes are TRBV4-3 and TRBJ2-1, with 9 bases that match TRBD2. The V and J ends lost 1 base and 6 bases, in that order; junction bases with no gene match: 4. CDR3 size: 15 residues. CDR1 and CDR2 (germline): LGHNA, YSLEER. The CDR3 region is CASSQAYSGSNEQFF. CDR3 coding DNA: TGCGCCAGCAGCCAAGCCTATAGCGGGAGCAATGAGCAGTTCTTC.

V gene TRBV6-5 combines with J gene TRBJ1-2; no firm D call. The germline CDR1 and CDR2 sequences are MNHEY and SVGAGI. The V gene lost 6 bases and the J gene lost 3 bases, with 5 bases spanning the gap. CDR3 length equals 11 residues. The CDR3 is CASSEYYGYTF. DNA for the CDR3: TGTGCCAGCAGCGAATACTATGGCTACACCTTC.

This clone showed up just once. The chain links TRBV29-1 to TRBJ1-1; D not resolved. Trimming shortened V by 1 base and J by 7 bases, and 7 bases separated the two germline ends. Germline V gene data show CDR1 as SQVTM and CDR2 as ANQGSEA. The CDR3 has 11 amino acids. The CDR3 protein is CSVEGRLEAFF. The DNA for the CDR3 is TGCAGCGTTGAAGGGCGGCTTGAAGCTTTCTTT.

The rearrangement joins TRBV7-3 to TRBJ2-3; TRBD2 is a possible D gene (5 bases). The CDR3 covers 14 residues. Looked up from germline, CDR1 is SGHTA and CDR2 is FQGTGA. V was shortened by 3 bases and J by 2 bases, with 9 bases between the two germline ends. The chain's CDR3 is CASSLDGNTDTQYF. DNA of the CDR3: TGTGCCAGCAGCTTGGACGGGAACACAGATACGCAGTATTTT. The entire variable domain, with the rest obtained from reference TRBV7-3 and TRBJ2-3, is as follows: GAGVSQTPSNKVTEKGKYVELRCDPISGHTALYWYRQSLGQGPEFLIYFQGTGAADDSGLPNDRFFAVRPEGSVSTLKIQRTERGDSAVYLCASSLDGNTDTQYFGPGTRLTVL.

The rearrangement uses TRBV27 and TRBJ1-2; 7 nucleotides agree with TRBD1. The germline V gene encodes CDR1 MNHEY and CDR2 SMNVEV (reference sequence). The junction had 6 bases not matched to a gene; V was cut back by 5 bases and J by 3 bases. The CDR3 is 14 residues long. The CDR3 nucleotides read TGTGCCAGCAGTCAACAAGGGGGCTACTATGGCTACACCTTC. Translating it yields CASSQQGGYYGYTF.

This clone was found many times. The chain couples TRBV7-8 to TRBJ2-3; 7 nucleotides agree with TRBD2. CDR3 size: 17 residues. Germline lookup yields CDR1 SGHVS and CDR2 FQNEAQ. V lost 1 base to trimming and J lost 3 bases; unmatched junction nucleotides: 10. CDR3 sequence reads: CASSLGGGTFLTDTQYF. CDR3 DNA: TGTGCCAGCAGCTTAGGGGGAGGGACGTTTCTTACAGATACGCAGTATTTT.

The chain joins TRBV2 to TRBJ1-3; 8 nucleotides match TRBD1. The CDR3 runs 14 residues. Trimming took 4 bases from V and 8 from J; bases not matched to a gene: 7. Germline V CDR1 and CDR2: SNHLY, FYNNEI. CDR3 amino acids: CASSVGQAVDTIYF. The CDR3 region has the DNA TGTGCCAGCAGTGTGGGACAGGCTGTGGACACCATATATTTT.

The J gene is TRBJ2-7, the V gene TRBV13; TRBD1 matches at 8 bases. This CDR3 comprises 13 residues. Germline CDR1 reads PRHDT; CDR2 reads FYEKMQ (reference sequence). V dropped 8 bases and J dropped 6; count of bases not matched to a gene: 9. The CDR3 sequence is CASQPRQGREQYF. The CDR3 region has the DNA TGTGCCAGCCAGCCCCGACAGGGGCGCGAGCAGTACTTC.